This entry describes one TCR beta chain. Its specificity is not known. The germline V gene has CDR1 SGDLS and CDR2 YYNGEE. The CDR3 loop spans 12 amino acids. V lost 7 bases to trimming and J lost 2 bases; unmatched junction nucleotides: 2. Amplification used 60 Vbeta primers and 13 Jbeta primers. The protocol was immunoSEQ multiplex PCR, while the TCRdb copy is restricted to in-frame clones and leaves out a portion. The sample has 110,000 to 150,000 clones. These data belong to a study of cytomegalovirus exposure and HLA in healthy donors. Regarding the study as a whole: In vitro checks showed that a few CMV-associated chains really do target CMV antigens.

This TCR was sampled from a man in his forties in good health and CMV-seronegative. Sequences were obtained from PBMCs. The V gene is TRBV9, the J gene TRBJ2-5; 7 nucleotides match TRBD1. Here the CDR3 reads CASGDSQETQYF. The CDR3 nucleotides read TGTGCCAGCGGGGACAGTCAAGAGACCCAGTACTTC.